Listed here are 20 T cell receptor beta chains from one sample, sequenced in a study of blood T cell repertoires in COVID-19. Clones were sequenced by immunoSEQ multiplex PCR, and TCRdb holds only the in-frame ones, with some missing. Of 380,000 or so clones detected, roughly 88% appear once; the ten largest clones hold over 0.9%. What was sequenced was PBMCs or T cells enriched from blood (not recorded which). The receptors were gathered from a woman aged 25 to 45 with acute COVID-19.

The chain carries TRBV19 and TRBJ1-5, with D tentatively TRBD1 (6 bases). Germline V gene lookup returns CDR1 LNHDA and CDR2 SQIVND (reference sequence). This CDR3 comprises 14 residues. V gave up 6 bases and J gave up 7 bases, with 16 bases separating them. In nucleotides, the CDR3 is TGTGCCAGTAGGAAACAGGGAATCAGACAGCCCCAGCATTTT. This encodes CASRKQGIRQPQHF.

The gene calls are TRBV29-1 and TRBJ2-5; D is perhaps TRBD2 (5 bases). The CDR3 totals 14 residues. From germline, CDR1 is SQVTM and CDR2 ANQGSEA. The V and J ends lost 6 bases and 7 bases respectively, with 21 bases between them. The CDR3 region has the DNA TGCAGCGTGAGAGTTTCGAGGCCCGAGGGGACCCAGTACTTC. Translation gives CSVRVSRPEGTQYF.

The CDR3 sequence is CAWSTPQRQGYGYTF. The CDR3 DNA sequence: TGTGCCTGGAGTACACCCCAGAGACAGGGCTATGGCTACACCTTC. The V call is TRBV30, the J call TRBJ1-2; 7 bases are a match to TRBD1. V lost 2 bases, J lost 4 bases, and 10 bases stayed unmatched. Germline V gives CDR1 GTSNPN, CDR2 SVGIG (reference sequence). This CDR3 comprises 15 residues.

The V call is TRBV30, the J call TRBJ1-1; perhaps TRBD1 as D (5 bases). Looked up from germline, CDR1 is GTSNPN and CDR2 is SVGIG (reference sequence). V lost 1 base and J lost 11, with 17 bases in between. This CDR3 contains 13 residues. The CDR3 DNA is TGTGCCTGGAGTGCCCGAAGGTGGAGGGGCGCTTTCTTT. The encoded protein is CAWSARRWRGAFF.

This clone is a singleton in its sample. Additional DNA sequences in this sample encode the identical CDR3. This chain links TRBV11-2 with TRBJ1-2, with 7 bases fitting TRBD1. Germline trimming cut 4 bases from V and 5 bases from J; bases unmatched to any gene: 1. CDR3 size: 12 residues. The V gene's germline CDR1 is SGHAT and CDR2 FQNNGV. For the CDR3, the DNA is TGTGCCAGCAGCTCACAGGGGTATGGCTACACCTTC. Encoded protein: CASSSQGYGYTF.

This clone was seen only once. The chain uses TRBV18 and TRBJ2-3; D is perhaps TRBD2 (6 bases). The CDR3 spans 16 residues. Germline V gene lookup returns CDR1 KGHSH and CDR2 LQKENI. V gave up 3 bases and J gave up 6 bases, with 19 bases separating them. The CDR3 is CASSPLYGGAPDTQYF. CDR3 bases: TGTGCCAGCTCACCTTTATACGGCGGGGCCCCCGATACGCAGTATTTT.

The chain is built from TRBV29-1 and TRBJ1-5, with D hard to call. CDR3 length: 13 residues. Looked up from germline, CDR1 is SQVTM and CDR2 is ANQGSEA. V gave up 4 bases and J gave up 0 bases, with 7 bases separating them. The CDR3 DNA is TGCAGCGTTGCCGCAGGTAGCAATCAGCCCCAGCATTTT. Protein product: CSVAAGSNQPQHF.

The CDR3 region has the DNA TGTGCCAGCATCTTGACAGAGATCAACACTGAAGCTTTCTTT. Amino acids: CASILTEINTEAFF. This rearrangement joins TRBV2 to TRBJ1-1, with D possibly TRBD1 on 5 matching bases. V was trimmed by 7 bases and J by 2 bases, leaving 14 bases between them. The CDR3 has 14 amino acids. Germline V lookup: CDR1 SNHLY, CDR2 FYNNEI.

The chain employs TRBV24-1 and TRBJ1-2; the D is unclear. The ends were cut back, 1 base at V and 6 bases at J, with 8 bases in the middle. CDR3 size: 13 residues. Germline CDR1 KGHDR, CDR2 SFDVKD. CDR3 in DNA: TGTGCCACCAGTGATTTATCCAGTAATGGCTACACCTTC. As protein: CATSDLSSNGYTF.

CDR3 loop: CASSHEGTYTEAFF. The DNA of the CDR3 is TGTGCCAGCAGCCATGAAGGGACATACACTGAAGCTTTCTTT. This chain uses TRBV7-8 with TRBJ1-1; weak D call: TRBD1 (6 bases). The length of the CDR3 is 14 residues. Trimming cost V 5 bases and J 3 bases, with 13 bases left between them. Germline CDR1 SGHVS, CDR2 FQNEAQ.

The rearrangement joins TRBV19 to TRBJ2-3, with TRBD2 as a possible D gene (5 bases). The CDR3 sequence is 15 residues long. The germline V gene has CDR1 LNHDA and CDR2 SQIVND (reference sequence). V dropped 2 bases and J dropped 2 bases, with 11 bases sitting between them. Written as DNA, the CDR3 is TGTGCCAGTAGTATATCTAGCTCGGTCACAGATACGCAGTATTTT. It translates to CASSISSSVTDTQYF.

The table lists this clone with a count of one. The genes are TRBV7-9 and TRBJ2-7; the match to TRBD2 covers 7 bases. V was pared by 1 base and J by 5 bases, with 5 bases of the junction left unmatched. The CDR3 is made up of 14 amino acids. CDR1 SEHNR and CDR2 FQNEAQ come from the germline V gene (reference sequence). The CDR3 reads CASSLVGGGDEQYF. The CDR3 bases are TGTGCCAGCAGCTTAGTGGGCGGGGGTGACGAGCAGTACTTC.

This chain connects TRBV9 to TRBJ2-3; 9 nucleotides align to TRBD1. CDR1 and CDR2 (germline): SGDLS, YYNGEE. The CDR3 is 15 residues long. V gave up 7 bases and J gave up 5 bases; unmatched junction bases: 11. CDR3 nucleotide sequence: TGTGCCAGCGGAGGGACCGGGACAGGGAGAGATACGCAGTATTTT. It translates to CASGGTGTGRDTQYF.

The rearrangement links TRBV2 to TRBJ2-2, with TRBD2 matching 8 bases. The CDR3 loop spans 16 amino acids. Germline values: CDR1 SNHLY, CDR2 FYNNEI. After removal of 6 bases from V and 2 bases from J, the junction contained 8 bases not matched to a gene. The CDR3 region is CASRKRGGENTGELFF. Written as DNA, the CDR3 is TGTGCCAGCAGGAAACGGGGGGGAGAAAACACCGGGGAGCTGTTTTTT.

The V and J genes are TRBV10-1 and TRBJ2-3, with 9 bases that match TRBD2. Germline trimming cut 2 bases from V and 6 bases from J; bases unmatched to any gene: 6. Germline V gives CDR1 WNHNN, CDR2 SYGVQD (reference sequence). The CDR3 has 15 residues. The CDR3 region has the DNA TGCGCCAGCAGTGAGCGGCGGGGGGGCCTGGATACGCAGTATTTT. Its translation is CASSERRGGLDTQYF.

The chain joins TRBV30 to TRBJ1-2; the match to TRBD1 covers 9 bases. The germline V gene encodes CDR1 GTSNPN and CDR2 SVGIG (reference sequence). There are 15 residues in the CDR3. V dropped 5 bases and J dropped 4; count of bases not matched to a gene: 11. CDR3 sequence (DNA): TGTGCCTGGGCGCACCGGGACAGGGTAACCTATGGCTACACCTTC. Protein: CAWAHRDRVTYGYTF.

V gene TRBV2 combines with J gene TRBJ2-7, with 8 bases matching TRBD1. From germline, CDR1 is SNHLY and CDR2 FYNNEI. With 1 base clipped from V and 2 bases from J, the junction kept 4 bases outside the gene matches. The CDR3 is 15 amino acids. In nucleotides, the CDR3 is TGTGCCAGCAGTGAAGGGACAGGGACGGCCTACGAGCAGTACTTC. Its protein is CASSEGTGTAYEQYF.

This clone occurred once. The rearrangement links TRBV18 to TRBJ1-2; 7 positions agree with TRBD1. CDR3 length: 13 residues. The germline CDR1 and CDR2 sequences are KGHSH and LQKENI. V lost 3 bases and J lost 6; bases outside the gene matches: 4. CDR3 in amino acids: CASSPTGFDGYTF. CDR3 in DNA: TGTGCCAGCTCACCGACAGGGTTTGATGGCTACACCTTC. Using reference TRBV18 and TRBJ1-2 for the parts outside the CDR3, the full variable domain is NAGVMQNPRHLVRRRGQEARLRCSPMKGHSHVYWYRQLPEEGLKFMVYLQKENIIDESGMPKERFSAEFPKEGPSILRIQQVVRGDSAAYFCASSPTGFDGYTFGSGTRLTVV.

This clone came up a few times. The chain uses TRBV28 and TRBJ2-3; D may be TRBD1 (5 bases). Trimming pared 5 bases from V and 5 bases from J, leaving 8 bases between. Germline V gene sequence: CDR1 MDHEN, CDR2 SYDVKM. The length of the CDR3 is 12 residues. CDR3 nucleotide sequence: TGTGCCAGCAGTCGACAGATAGATACGCAGTATTTT. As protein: CASSRQIDTQYF.

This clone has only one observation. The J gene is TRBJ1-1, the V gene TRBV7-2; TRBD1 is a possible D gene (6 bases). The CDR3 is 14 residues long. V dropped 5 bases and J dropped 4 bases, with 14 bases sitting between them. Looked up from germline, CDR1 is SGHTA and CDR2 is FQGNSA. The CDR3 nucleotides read TGTGCCAGCAGCCCTAGGGCGACAGGCACTGAAGCTTTCTTT. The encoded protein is CASSPRATGTEAFF.